This T cell receptor (beta chain) stems from a study of identical twins. V was trimmed by 1 base and J by 8 bases, leaving 13 bases between them. The CDR3 loop spans 13 amino acids. The germline V gene has CDR1 DFQATT and CDR2 SNEGSKA (reference sequence). TCRdb used MiXCR to reprocess the 5' RACE reads, holding one entry per CDR3 protein. The sample lists around 1.7 million distinct CDR3 sequences, around 33% occurring once. The rearrangement joins TRBV20-1 to TRBJ2-3; D remains unclear. The source of this sequence is a newborn girl in good health. Input material: cord blood. CDR3 protein: CSARGTDTGTQYF. The CDR3 DNA reads as TGCAGTGCTAGAGGAACCGATACGGGTACGCAGTATTTT.